The TCR beta chain described here comes from a study of monozygotic twins with inflammatory bowel disease. Comments on this clonotype: Antigen: not known.

There are 13 residues in the CDR3. TCRdb reanalyzed the 5' RACE reads, giving one entry per CDR3 protein sequence and no DNA. This listing includes about 210,000 distinct CDR3 sequences. General study points: Among IBD patients, fewer clonotypes were shared with others than among healthy twins, especially with disease activity.

The source is a human donor with ulcerative colitis or Crohn's disease, or a healthy co-twin of an affected twin (not recorded which). The rearrangement joins TRBV12-3 or TRBV12-4 to TRBJ1-1; no DNA is available, so the TRBD1 call from TCRdb remains unchecked. The sequenced material came from blood. CDR3 region: CASSPDRGREAFF.